This note documents a single TCR beta chain sequence. The sample holds other DNA sequences that translate to the same CDR3. CDR1 and CDR2 from the germline V gene are SGHTA and FQGNSA. The CDR3 contains 13 residues. V gave up 1 base and J gave up 7 bases, with 8 bases separating them. Libraries were prepared by immunoSEQ multiplex PCR; TCRdb keeps only in-frame clonotypes and omits some of them. This sample yields roughly 350,000 clones, of which around 89% are seen a single time; around 4% belongs to the top ten. This specimen comes from a study of blood T cell repertoires in COVID-19. Looking at the study overall: Sites in the United States, Italy and Spain provided acute and convalescent COVID-19 samples. PBMCs, B-cell-depleted T cells, or T cells were the source of the cDNA or gDNA that made up the material.

Sequencing was carried out using peripheral blood. The sequence was collected from a woman aged 50 to 60 with active or convalescent COVID-19. The chain employs TRBV7-2 and TRBJ1-5; a possible D gene is TRBD1 (5 bases). CDR3 bases: TGTGCCAGCAGCTTAGGGGGGGGGCAGCCCCAGCATTTT. Translation gives CASSLGGGQPQHF.